The 18 T cell receptor beta chains listed next were all sequenced from one sample in a study of blood T cell repertoires in COVID-19. TCRdb's copy holds only in-frame clones and misses some; the assay was immunoSEQ multiplex PCR. Among some 83,000 clones, 82% were seen once, and the ten largest hold 20% to 25%. The sample was peripheral blood. These receptors came from a human donor in a cohort sampled during active COVID-19.

The chain uses TRBV18 and TRBJ1-1, with D possibly TRBD1 on 6 matching bases. V lost 3 bases and J 5 bases, leaving 10 bases between the germline ends. CDR1 KGHSH and CDR2 LQKENI come from the germline V gene. The CDR3 sequence is 13 residues long. This CDR3 reads CASSPNRETEAFF. CDR3 in DNA: TGTGCCAGCTCACCGAACAGGGAGACTGAAGCTTTCTTT.

The gene calls are TRBV24-1 and TRBJ2-2; 9 bases fit TRBD1. CDR3 length equals 16 residues. Looked up from germline, CDR1 is KGHDR and CDR2 is SFDVKD. The V gene end was trimmed by 4 bases and the J gene end by 7 bases; junction bases not matched to a gene: 9. The CDR3 is CATSEATGGAYGELFF. In DNA form, the CDR3 reads TGTGCCACCAGTGAAGCGACAGGGGGTGCCTACGGGGAGCTGTTTTTT.

This clone has just one count. The V and J genes are TRBV6-1 and TRBJ2-3, with a tentative D call TRBD2 (6 bases). CDR1 MNHNS and CDR2 SASEGT come from the germline V gene. This CDR3 comprises 15 residues. Trimming cost V 2 bases and J 1 base, with 10 bases left between them. DNA for the CDR3: TGTGCCAGCAGTGAACAACCGGGGGGCACAGATACGCAGTATTTT. This encodes CASSEQPGGTDTQYF.

This sequence joins TRBV18 and TRBJ2-3, with 8 bases matching TRBD2. This CDR3 is built from 15 residues. V dropped 3 bases and J dropped 7; count of bases not matched to a gene: 9. CDR1 is KGHSH, CDR2 LQKENI, per germline. CDR3 region: CASSPGLGGSNTQYF. The CDR3 coding sequence is TGTGCCAGCTCACCGGGACTAGGGGGGTCAAATACGCAGTATTTT.

The V gene is TRBV6-6, the J gene TRBJ1-5; D unclear. The CDR3 contains 15 residues. Trimming removed 2 bases from V and 1 base from J, with 9 bases in between. From germline, CDR1 is MNHNY and CDR2 SVGAGI (reference sequence). CDR3: CASSYGRGSNQPQHF. The DNA of the CDR3 is TGTGCCAGCAGTTACGGGAGAGGAAGCAATCAGCCCCAGCATTTT.

The V gene is TRBV28, the J gene TRBJ2-1, with D tentatively TRBD1 (6 bases). This CDR3 spans 14 amino acids. Per the germline V gene, CDR1 is MDHEN and CDR2 is SYDVKM. V was pared by 5 bases and J by 9 bases, with 17 bases between. CDR3 amino acids: CASSAETGRREQFF. The CDR3 DNA reads TGTGCCAGCAGTGCCGAGACAGGTAGGCGTGAGCAGTTCTTC. Complete variable domain (other parts from reference TRBV28 and TRBJ2-1): DVKVTQSSRYLVKRTGEKVFLECVQDMDHENMFWYRQDPGLGLRLIYFSYDVKMKEKGDIPEGYSVSREKKERFSLILESASTNQTSMYLCASSAETGRREQFFGPGTRLTVL.

The rearrangement uses TRBV3-1 (or the pseudogene TRBV3-2) and TRBJ1-2; tentative D call: TRBD1 (6 bases). CDR1 and CDR2 from the germline V gene are LGHDT and YNNKEL (reference sequence). This CDR3 contains 16 residues. V was trimmed by 4 bases and J by 4 bases, leaving 19 bases between them. CDR3 sequence: CASSPRRGGSGYGYTF. The CDR3 DNA reads as TGTGCCAGCAGCCCTCGACGGGGGGGCTCGGGCTATGGCTACACCTTC.

This chain joins TRBV3-1 (or the pseudogene TRBV3-2) and TRBJ2-3; D possibly corresponds to TRBD2 (6 bases). The V and J ends lost 5 bases and 0 bases respectively, with 15 bases between them. CDR3 length: 16 amino acids. Germline values: CDR1 LGHDT, CDR2 YNNKEL (reference sequence). The CDR3 DNA follows: TGTGCCAGCAGCTCCTGGACTACCCTTAGCACAGATACGCAGTATTTT. Encoded protein: CASSSWTTLSTDTQYF.

The chain employs TRBV2 and TRBJ1-1, with a weak D call TRBD1 (5 bases). The CDR3 totals 15 residues. Germline CDR1 is SNHLY and CDR2 is FYNNEI. The germline V and J ends were trimmed by 4 bases and 0 bases, with 12 bases remaining between them. The CDR3: CASSAGFAMNTEAFF. For the CDR3, the DNA is TGTGCCAGCAGTGCAGGGTTCGCGATGAACACTGAAGCTTTCTTT.

CDR3 region: CASSVVGGADTGELFF. In DNA, the CDR3 is TGTGCCAGCAGTGTTGTAGGGGGGGCTGACACCGGGGAGCTGTTTTTT. The chain recombines TRBV6-1 with TRBJ2-2; perhaps TRBD2 as D (7 bases). Germline CDR1 reads MNHNS; CDR2 reads SASEGT. V lost 4 bases and J 3 bases, leaving 15 bases between the germline ends. The CDR3 length is 16 residues.

V usage is TRBV19 and J usage is TRBJ1-2; TRBD1 matches at 7 bases. This CDR3 comprises 14 residues. Losses at the gene ends were 3 bases for V and 4 bases for J; bases not matched to a gene: 5. Germline V gives CDR1 LNHDA, CDR2 SQIVND (reference sequence). Written as DNA, the CDR3 is TGTGCCAGTAGTATGGGGACAGCTCTCTATGGCTACACCTTC. Its translation: CASSMGTALYGYTF. Complete variable domain (other parts from reference TRBV19 and TRBJ1-2): DGGITQSPKYLFRKEGQNVTLSCEQNLNHDAMYWYRQDPGQGLRLIYYSQIVNDFQKGDIAEGYSVSREKKESFPLTVTSAQKNPTAFYLCASSMGTALYGYTFGSGTRLTVV.

The rearrangement uses TRBV5-6 and TRBJ1-2; 7 bases match TRBD1. The CDR3 is made up of 16 amino acids. Germline trimming cut 2 bases from V and 1 base from J; bases unmatched to any gene: 8. In germline, CDR1 is SGHDT, CDR2 YYEEEE. CDR3 bases: TGTGCCAGCAGCTTATACGGACAGGAGCTTAACTATGGCTACACCTTC. This gives the protein CASSLYGQELNYGYTF.

CDR3 coding DNA: TGTGCCAGCAGCCCGGGACTAGCGGGGGGCCGCACAGATACGCAGTATTTT. Amino acids: CASSPGLAGGRTDTQYF. The V and J genes are TRBV7-9 and TRBJ2-3; TRBD2 matches 15 bases. The CDR3 runs 17 residues. Trimming removed 5 bases from V and 1 base from J; junction bases left unmatched: 4. The germline gives CDR1 SEHNR, CDR2 FQNEAQ (reference sequence).

CDR3 loop: CASSKDTSTDTQYF. The DNA for the CDR3 is TGTGCCAGCAGTAAGGACACAAGCACAGATACGCAGTATTTT. The V and J genes are TRBV2 and TRBJ2-3, with D possibly TRBD1 on 5 matching bases. V was clipped by 5 bases and J by 0 bases, with 9 bases between them. This CDR3 contains 14 residues. Germline V lookup: CDR1 SNHLY, CDR2 FYNNEI. Combining the CDR3 with reference TRBV2 and TRBJ2-3 gives the whole variable domain EPEVTQTPSHQVTQMGQEVILRCVPISNHLYFYWYRQILGQKVEFLVSFYNNEISEKSEIFDDQFSVERPDGSNFTLKIRSTKLEDSAMYFCASSKDTSTDTQYFGPGTRLTVL.

The chain couples TRBV5-1 to TRBJ2-2; 9 bases are a match to TRBD2. Germline CDR1 and CDR2: SGHRS and YFSETQ. The V gene end was trimmed by 0 bases and the J gene end by 2 bases; junction bases not matched to a gene: 11. CDR3 length equals 19 residues. DNA for the CDR3: TGCGCCAGCAGCTTGGTTAAGCTAGCGGGGAGCTCAAACACCGGGGAGCTGTTTTTT. It codes for CASSLVKLAGSSNTGELFF.

This chain uses TRBV28 with TRBJ2-4, with no clear D. CDR3 length: 16 amino acids. V lost 8 bases to trimming and J lost 1 base, with 18 bases between them. Germline CDR1 is MDHEN and CDR2 is SYDVKM. This chain's CDR3 is CASSTGYYGAKNIQYF. The CDR3 region has the DNA TGTGCCAGCTCGACTGGATATTACGGGGCCAAAAACATTCAGTACTTC.

This sequence joins TRBV4-1 and TRBJ2-2; TRBD2 matches at 7 bases. CDR3 length: 19 residues. The V and J ends lost 0 bases and 2 bases, in that order; junction bases with no gene match: 12. Germline V lookup: CDR1 MGHRA, CDR2 YSYEKL. The CDR3 here is CASSQDWSGVWENTGELFF. CDR3 nucleotides: TGCGCCAGCAGCCAAGATTGGAGCGGGGTGTGGGAAAACACCGGGGAGCTGTTTTTT.

This clone was picked up one time. The genes are TRBV30 and TRBJ2-7, with 11 positions matching TRBD1. CDR3 length equals 14 residues. Germline CDR1 GTSNPN, CDR2 SVGIG (reference sequence). Trimming took 7 bases from V and 9 from J; bases not matched to a gene: 14. The CDR3 nucleotides read TGTGCCTCCACTCCCCGGGACAGGGGGAATCGGCAGTACTTC. It codes for CASTPRDRGNRQYF.